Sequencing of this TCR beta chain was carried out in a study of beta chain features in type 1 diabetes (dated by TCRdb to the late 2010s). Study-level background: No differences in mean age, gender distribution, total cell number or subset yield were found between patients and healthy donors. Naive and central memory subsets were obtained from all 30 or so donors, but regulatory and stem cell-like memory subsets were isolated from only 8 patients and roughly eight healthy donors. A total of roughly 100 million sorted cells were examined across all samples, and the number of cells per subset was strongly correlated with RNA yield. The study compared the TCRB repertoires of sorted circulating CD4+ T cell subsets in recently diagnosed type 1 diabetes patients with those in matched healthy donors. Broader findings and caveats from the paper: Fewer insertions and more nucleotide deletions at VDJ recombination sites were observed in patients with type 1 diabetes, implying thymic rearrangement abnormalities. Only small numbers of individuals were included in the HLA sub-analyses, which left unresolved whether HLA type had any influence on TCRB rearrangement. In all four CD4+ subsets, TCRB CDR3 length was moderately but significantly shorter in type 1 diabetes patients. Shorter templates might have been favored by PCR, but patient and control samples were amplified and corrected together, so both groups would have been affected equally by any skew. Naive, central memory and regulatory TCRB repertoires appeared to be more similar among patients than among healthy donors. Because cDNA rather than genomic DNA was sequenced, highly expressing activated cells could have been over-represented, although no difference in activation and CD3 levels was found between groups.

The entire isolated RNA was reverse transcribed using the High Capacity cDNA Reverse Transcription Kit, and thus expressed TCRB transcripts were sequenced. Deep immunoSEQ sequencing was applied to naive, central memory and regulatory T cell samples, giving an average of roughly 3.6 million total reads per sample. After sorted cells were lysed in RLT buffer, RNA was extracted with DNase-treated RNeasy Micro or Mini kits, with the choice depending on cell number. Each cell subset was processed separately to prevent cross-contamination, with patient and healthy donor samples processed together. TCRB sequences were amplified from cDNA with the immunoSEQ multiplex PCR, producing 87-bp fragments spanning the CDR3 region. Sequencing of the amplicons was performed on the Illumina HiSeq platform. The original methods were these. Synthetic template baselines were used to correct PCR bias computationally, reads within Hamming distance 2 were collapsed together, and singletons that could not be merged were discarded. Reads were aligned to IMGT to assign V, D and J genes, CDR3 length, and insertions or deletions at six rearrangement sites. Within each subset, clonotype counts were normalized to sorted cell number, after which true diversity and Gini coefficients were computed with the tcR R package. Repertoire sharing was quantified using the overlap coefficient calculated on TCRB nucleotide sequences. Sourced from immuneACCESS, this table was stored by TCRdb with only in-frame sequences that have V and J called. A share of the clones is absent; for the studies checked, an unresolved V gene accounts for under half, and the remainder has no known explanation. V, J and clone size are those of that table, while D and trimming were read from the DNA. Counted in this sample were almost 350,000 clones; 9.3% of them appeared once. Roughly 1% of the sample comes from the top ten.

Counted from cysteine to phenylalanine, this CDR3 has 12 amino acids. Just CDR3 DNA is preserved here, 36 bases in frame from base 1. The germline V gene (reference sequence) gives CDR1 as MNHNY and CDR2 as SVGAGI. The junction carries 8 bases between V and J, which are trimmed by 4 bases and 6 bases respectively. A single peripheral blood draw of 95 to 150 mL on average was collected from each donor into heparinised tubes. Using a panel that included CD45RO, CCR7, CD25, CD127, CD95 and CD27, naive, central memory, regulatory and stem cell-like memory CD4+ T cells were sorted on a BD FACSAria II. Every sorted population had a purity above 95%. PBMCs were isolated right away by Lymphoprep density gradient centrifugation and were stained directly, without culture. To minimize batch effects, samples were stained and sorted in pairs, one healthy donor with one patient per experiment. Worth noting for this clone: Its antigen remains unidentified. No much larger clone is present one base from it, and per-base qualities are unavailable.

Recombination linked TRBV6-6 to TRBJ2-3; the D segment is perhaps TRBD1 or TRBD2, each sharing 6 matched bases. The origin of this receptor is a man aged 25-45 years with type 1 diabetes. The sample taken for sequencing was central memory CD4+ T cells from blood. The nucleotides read TGTGCCAGCAGTTGGGGGGCCGATACGCAGTATTTT. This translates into CASSWGADTQYF.